This passage covers 21 T cell receptor beta chains from one sample sequenced in a study of monozygotic twins with inflammatory bowel disease. Following a re-call of the 5' RACE reads, TCRdb has one entry per CDR3 protein and lacks DNA. The data show around 200,000 distinct CDR3 sequences, and the top ten clones hold 1.5% to 2%. Material: blood. The origin of the receptors is a human donor with ulcerative colitis or Crohn's disease, or a healthy co-twin of an affected twin (not recorded which).

The V gene is TRBV2, the J gene TRBJ2-4; checking the TCRdb D call of TRBD2 is not possible without DNA. CDR1 is SNHLY and CDR2 is FYNNEI in the germline V gene. The CDR3 consists of 14 residues. CDR3 residues: CASSTSGAKNIQYF. The whole variable domain, filled in from reference TRBV2 and TRBJ2-4, reads EPEVTQTPSHQVTQMGQEVILRCVPISNHLYFYWYRQILGQKVEFLVSFYNNEISEKSEIFDDQFSVERPDGSNFTLKIRSTKLEDSAMYFCASSTSGAKNIQYFGAGTRLSVL.

The chain's CDR3 is CASKPSGNYEQYF. The gene calls are TRBV7-6 and TRBJ2-7; TCRdb gives TRBD2 as the D gene, but with no DNA this cannot be confirmed. Per germline, CDR1 SGHVS and CDR2 FNYEAQ. This CDR3 has 13 residues.

The chain carries TRBV19 and TRBJ1-1; checking the TCRdb D call of TRBD1 is not possible without DNA. The CDR3 loop spans 16 amino acids. Germline V gene lookup returns CDR1 LNHDA and CDR2 SQIVND (reference sequence). The CDR3 protein is CASSISGGRRNTEAFF.

V is TRBV4-2 and J is TRBJ2-7. The germline V gene encodes CDR1 LGHNA and CDR2 YNFKEQ. The CDR3 contains 16 residues. The CDR3 is CASSQTSTTSTYEQYF.

The chain joins TRBV12-3 or TRBV12-4 to TRBJ1-1; there is no DNA to check the TCRdb D call of TRBD1. The CDR3 extends over 15 amino acids. The CDR3 region is CASSFFEGGGTEAFF.

The gene calls are TRBV7-9 and TRBJ2-4; the TCRdb D gene call, TRBD1, has no DNA to confirm it. The germline CDR1 and CDR2 sequences are SEHNR and FQNEAQ (reference sequence). The CDR3 totals 13 residues. CDR3 residues: CASSLVQGNIQYF.

The J gene is TRBJ2-7, the V gene TRBV27. The CDR3 sequence is 13 residues long. Germline values: CDR1 MNHEY, CDR2 SMNVEV (reference sequence). The CDR3 loop is CASSYQNSYEQYF.

This sequence joins TRBV20-1 and TRBJ2-7. The CDR3 loop spans 12 amino acids. Germline V lookup: CDR1 DFQATT, CDR2 SNEGSKA (reference sequence). The CDR3 is CSAFKSSYEQYF.

The chain joins TRBV4-2 to TRBJ2-4; as DNA is missing, the TRBD1 call by TCRdb cannot be tested. CDR3 length: 14 amino acids. Germline loops: CDR1 LGHNA, CDR2 YNFKEQ. CDR3 residues: CASSPRVEGAIQYF.

V and J are TRBV20-1 and TRBJ1-5. This CDR3 is built from 14 residues. Per the germline V gene, CDR1 is DFQATT and CDR2 is SNEGSKA (reference sequence). The CDR3 loop reads CSARDSRVPQPQHF.

This chain joins TRBV10-3 and TRBJ1-1; TCRdb names TRBD1, which stays unverified in the absence of DNA. The CDR3 spans 15 residues. Germline assignment: CDR1 ENHRY and CDR2 SYGVKD. The CDR3: CAISVDRERNTEAFF.

The chain employs TRBV7-7 and TRBJ2-2; TCRdb's D call, TRBD1, is unchecked because there is no DNA. The CDR3 has 18 residues. Germline values: CDR1 SSHAT, CDR2 FNYEAQ (reference sequence). The CDR3 region is CASRNPPPGRLNTGELFF.

The chain recombines TRBV5-1 with TRBJ2-1; TCRdb's assignment of TRBD2 cannot be checked, as there is no DNA. The CDR3 spans 16 residues. CDR1 is SGHRS, CDR2 YFSETQ, per germline. Here the CDR3 reads CASSFTTSGGLSEQFF.

The rearrangement links TRBV5-1 to TRBJ2-5; as DNA is missing, the TRBD1 call by TCRdb cannot be tested. CDR1 is SGHRS and CDR2 is YFSETQ in the germline V gene. This CDR3 contains 15 residues. CDR3 sequence reads: CASATDRGFGETQYF.

The rearrangement joins TRBV5-1 to TRBJ2-5. The CDR3 loop spans 13 amino acids. The germline V gene has CDR1 SGHRS and CDR2 YFSETQ. The CDR3 loop reads CASSSGPEETQYF.

This chain uses TRBV5-1 with TRBJ2-2. CDR1 and CDR2 (germline): SGHRS, YFSETQ. CDR3 length: 14 residues. The CDR3 here is CASSLDVRTGELFF. Looking up the rest from reference TRBV5-1 and TRBJ2-2 gives the full variable domain: KAGVTQTPRYLIKTRGQQVTLSCSPISGHRSVSWYQQTPGQGLQFLFEYFSETQRNKGNFPGRFSGRQFSNSRSEMNVSTLELGDSALYLCASSLDVRTGELFFGEGSRLTVL.

The genes are TRBV20-1 and TRBJ1-5; TCRdb's D gene call, TRBD1, goes unchecked for lack of DNA. This CDR3 contains 15 residues. CDR1 and CDR2 (germline): DFQATT, SNEGSKA (reference sequence). The CDR3 reads CSARTRDRVRQPQHF.

The chain is built from TRBV7-8 and TRBJ2-1; the D call from TCRdb, TRBD1, cannot be confirmed without DNA. CDR1 is SGHVS and CDR2 is FQNEAQ in the germline V gene. The CDR3 runs to 14 residues. This CDR3 reads CASSLQGVGNEQFF.

The rearrangement joins TRBV6-1 to TRBJ1-5; the D call from TCRdb, TRBD1, cannot be confirmed without DNA. This CDR3 is 14 amino acids long. CDR1 MNHNS and CDR2 SASEGT come from the germline V gene. CDR3 in amino acids: CASELETGTKPQHF.

The rearrangement uses TRBV7-8 and TRBJ2-2; absent DNA, TCRdb's TRBD1 call cannot be checked. This CDR3 spans 15 amino acids. Germline lookup yields CDR1 SGHVS and CDR2 FQNEAQ. CDR3 sequence reads: CASSLSGGATGELFF.

The rearrangement joins TRBV7-9 to TRBJ2-5. The germline V gene has CDR1 SEHNR and CDR2 FQNEAQ (reference sequence). This CDR3 has 15 residues. CDR3 loop: CASSLGVGLEETQYF.